A selection of T cell receptor beta chains follows, all from one sample in a study of technical replicates of blood from a handful of donors. The protocol was immunoSEQ multiplex PCR, while the TCRdb copy is restricted to in-frame clones and leaves out a portion. In the table there are 55,000 to 75,000 clones, around 92% of which are singletons. The specimen was PBMCs. The origin of the receptors is a human donor in good health. Some clones in this sample may be carry-over from other donors' samples. Both conserved end residues are part of each CDR3. The order of the fields is clone size, J gene, CDR3 length, V gene, CDR3 protein. Only some rows state a clone size, as once, few, many or a class for expanded clones.

clone size: -; J gene: TRBJ2-3; CDR3 length: 12; V gene: TRBV5-4; CDR3 protein: CASSLTLDTQYF
clone size: -; J gene: TRBJ1-2; CDR3 length: 17; V gene: TRBV5-1; CDR3 protein: CASSLDQGQTINYGYTF
clone size: -; J gene: TRBJ2-3; CDR3 length: 15; V gene: TRBV6-6; CDR3 protein: CASSPGTGGLDTQYF
clone size: -; J gene: TRBJ2-7; CDR3 length: 15; V gene: TRBV4-3; CDR3 protein: CASSQASEPSYEQYF
clone size: -; J gene: TRBJ2-7; CDR3 length: 14; V gene: TRBV2; CDR3 protein: CASRLAGGSNEQYF
clone size: once; J gene: TRBJ2-3; CDR3 length: 13; V gene: TRBV5-1; CDR3 protein: CASSLTSADTQYF
clone size: -; J gene: TRBJ2-4; CDR3 length: 14; V gene: TRBV7-9; CDR3 protein: CASSLESGVGIQYF
clone size: -; J gene: TRBJ2-4; CDR3 length: 15; V gene: TRBV7-2; CDR3 protein: CASSRGGVGKNIQYF
clone size: -; J gene: TRBJ2-7; CDR3 length: 15; V gene: TRBV5-1; CDR3 protein: CASSLDGTGNYEQYF
clone size: -; J gene: TRBJ1-2; CDR3 length: 14; V gene: TRBV7-2; CDR3 protein: CASSLAEGQLGYTF
clone size: -; J gene: TRBJ2-1; CDR3 length: 17; V gene: TRBV4-3; CDR3 protein: CASSQDRVGAGGNEQFF
clone size: once; J gene: TRBJ2-5; CDR3 length: 11; V gene: TRBV12-5; CDR3 protein: CASGLQETQYF
clone size: -; J gene: TRBJ2-7; CDR3 length: 14; V gene: TRBV7-2; CDR3 protein: CASSGTSGSYEQYF
clone size: -; J gene: TRBJ2-1; CDR3 length: 16; V gene: TRBV4-1; CDR3 protein: CASSQDIQGARNEQFF
clone size: -; J gene: TRBJ2-2; CDR3 length: 13; V gene: TRBV4-2; CDR3 protein: CASSLSGPGELFF
clone size: -; J gene: TRBJ2-2; CDR3 length: 16; V gene: TRBV9; CDR3 protein: CASSVIGAVNTGELFF
clone size: -; J gene: TRBJ2-7; CDR3 length: 13; V gene: TRBV11-3; CDR3 protein: CASSQQGNYEQYF
clone size: -; J gene: TRBJ2-7; CDR3 length: 15; V gene: TRBV7-6; CDR3 protein: CASSLAPAAVYEQYF
clone size: -; J gene: TRBJ2-5; CDR3 length: 13; V gene: TRBV7-9; CDR3 protein: CASSPGGEETQYF
clone size: -; J gene: TRBJ1-5; CDR3 length: 16; V gene: TRBV19; CDR3 protein: CASSIQDSNSNQPQHF
clone size: -; J gene: TRBJ2-7; CDR3 length: 14; V gene: TRBV19; CDR3 protein: CASSTGDLSYEQYF
clone size: -; J gene: TRBJ2-3; CDR3 length: 16; V gene: TRBV9; CDR3 protein: CASSVVGGRTTDTQYF
clone size: -; J gene: TRBJ2-2; CDR3 length: 13; V gene: TRBV2; CDR3 protein: CASRSGQGGELFF
clone size: -; J gene: TRBJ1-1; CDR3 length: 15; V gene: TRBV7-2; CDR3 protein: CASSFLGSGMTEAFF
clone size: -; J gene: TRBJ2-7; CDR3 length: 18; V gene: TRBV7-9; CDR3 protein: CASSPARWQVGSTYEQYF
clone size: once; J gene: TRBJ1-3; CDR3 length: 12; V gene: TRBV19; CDR3 protein: CASSLRGNTIYF
clone size: once; J gene: TRBJ1-1; CDR3 length: 14; V gene: TRBV13; CDR3 protein: CASSTGQPNTEAFF
clone size: -; J gene: TRBJ2-3; CDR3 length: 16; V gene: TRBV10-3; CDR3 protein: CAISGTGSLSTDTQYF
clone size: once; J gene: TRBJ2-2; CDR3 length: 17; V gene: TRBV4-3; CDR3 protein: CASSQDRAGLITGELFF
clone size: -; J gene: TRBJ1-4; CDR3 length: 16; V gene: TRBV4-3; CDR3 protein: CASSQPRTGGGEKLFF
clone size: -; J gene: TRBJ2-7; CDR3 length: 13; V gene: TRBV11-2; CDR3 protein: CASSLRDTYEQYF
clone size: -; J gene: TRBJ2-3; CDR3 length: 14; V gene: TRBV4-3; CDR3 protein: CASSTAGKLDTQYF
clone size: -; J gene: TRBJ2-2; CDR3 length: 14; V gene: TRBV5-4; CDR3 protein: CASSLDSYTGELFF
clone size: -; J gene: TRBJ2-7; CDR3 length: 12; V gene: TRBV6-5; CDR3 protein: CASSPLGGEQYF
clone size: -; J gene: TRBJ1-2; CDR3 length: 14; V gene: TRBV27; CDR3 protein: CASSPTRGNYGYTF
clone size: -; J gene: TRBJ2-7; CDR3 length: 18; V gene: TRBV2; CDR3 protein: CASTKEGTSGGSLYEQYF
clone size: -; J gene: TRBJ2-7; CDR3 length: 15; V gene: TRBV6-5; CDR3 protein: CASSYYAGGAYEQYF
clone size: -; J gene: TRBJ2-1; CDR3 length: 15; V gene: TRBV9; CDR3 protein: CASSVDSVGYNEQFF
clone size: -; J gene: TRBJ2-4; CDR3 length: 19; V gene: TRBV11-3; CDR3 protein: CASSFTGTGGEGAKNIQYF
clone size: -; J gene: TRBJ1-1; CDR3 length: 15; V gene: TRBV7-9; CDR3 protein: CASSSSRGPITEAFF
clone size: -; J gene: TRBJ2-7; CDR3 length: 13; V gene: TRBV5-1; CDR3 protein: CASSRGHSYEQYF
clone size: -; J gene: TRBJ2-1; CDR3 length: 15; V gene: TRBV5-4; CDR3 protein: CASRDRRRSYNEQFF
clone size: once; J gene: TRBJ2-5; CDR3 length: 15; V gene: TRBV6-4; CDR3 protein: CASSDSGQFQETQYF
clone size: -; J gene: TRBJ2-7; CDR3 length: 13; V gene: TRBV30; CDR3 protein: CAWSVGLAGEQYF
clone size: -; J gene: TRBJ1-2; CDR3 length: 14; V gene: TRBV27; CDR3 protein: CASSWAGQGYGYTF
clone size: once; J gene: TRBJ2-3; CDR3 length: 12; V gene: TRBV11-1; CDR3 protein: CASSPPSGTQYF
clone size: -; J gene: TRBJ2-7; CDR3 length: 13; V gene: TRBV9; CDR3 protein: CASSLRTGYEQYF
clone size: -; J gene: TRBJ1-4; CDR3 length: 16; V gene: TRBV5-1; CDR3 protein: CASSAGQALGGEKLFF
clone size: once; J gene: TRBJ2-3; CDR3 length: 17; V gene: TRBV5-1; CDR3 protein: CASSLPRAGGLPDTQYF
clone size: -; J gene: TRBJ2-1; CDR3 length: 15; V gene: TRBV5-4; CDR3 protein: CASSPDYVSYNEQFF
clone size: -; J gene: TRBJ2-5; CDR3 length: 15; V gene: TRBV27; CDR3 protein: CASSMGTAKVETQYF
clone size: -; J gene: TRBJ2-5; CDR3 length: 14; V gene: TRBV15; CDR3 protein: CATSGGLGGETQYF
clone size: -; J gene: TRBJ2-2; CDR3 length: 18; V gene: TRBV7-6; CDR3 protein: CASSFAGTGADRTGELFF